This T cell receptor beta chain was identified in a study of blood T cell repertoires in COVID-19. Across the study: COVID-19 samples from acute and convalescent phases originated in the United States, Italy and Spain. Nucleic acid was either cDNA or gDNA, and it came from T cells, B-cell-depleted T cells, or PBMCs.

Authors' processing steps: Amplification of reference gene primers provided the estimated nucleated cell counts. Only in-frame clones appear in the TCRdb table, and some are missing; sequencing was by immunoSEQ multiplex PCR. That table supplies the V and J calls and clone size; D and trimming were determined from the DNA. The sample yields some 50,000 clones, approximately 78% seen once. CDR1 and CDR2 (germline): LGHDT, YNNKEL (reference sequence). The junction had 16 bases not matched to a gene; V was cut back by 1 base and J by 9 bases. The CDR3 is 19 residues long. The TCR originated in a woman of 80 years or more with acute or convalescent COVID-19. Input material: peripheral blood. The V gene is TRBV3-1 (or the pseudogene TRBV3-2), the J gene TRBJ2-1; 12 nucleotides align to TRBD2. The CDR3 sequence: CASSQAGLAGGGPGGEQFF. The CDR3, as DNA: TGTGCCAGCAGCCAAGCGGGACTAGCGGGCGGGGGCCCTGGCGGTGAGCAGTTCTTC.